The 25 T cell receptor beta chains below come from one sample, sequenced in a study of cytomegalovirus exposure and HLA in healthy donors. Measured with immunoSEQ multiplex PCR; TCRdb has only the in-frame clones, and not every one. This table holds about 200,000 clones, roughly 83% found once. The sequencing sample was made of PBMCs. The receptors were sampled from a young woman in good health and CMV-seronegative.

The V gene is TRBV7-8, the J gene TRBJ1-5; 7 nucleotides line up with TRBD1. This CDR3 has 14 residues. The V and J ends lost 5 bases and 4 bases, in that order; junction bases with no gene match: 5. Germline loops: CDR1 SGHVS, CDR2 FQNEAQ. The CDR3 reads CASSRDRANQPQHF. Here the CDR3 DNA reads TGTGCCAGCAGCAGAGACAGGGCAAATCAGCCCCAGCATTTT. The full variable domain, rest sourced from reference TRBV7-8 and TRBJ1-5, is GAGVSQSPRYKVAKRGQDVALRCDPISGHVSLFWYQQALGQGPEFLTYFQNEAQLDKSGLPSDRFFAERPEGSVSTLKIQRTQQEDSAVYLCASSRDRANQPQHFGDGTRLSIL.

This chain links TRBV5-1 with TRBJ1-2; maybe TRBD1 (6 bases). V lost 3 bases and J 5 bases, leaving 11 bases between the germline ends. Germline lookup yields CDR1 SGHRS and CDR2 YFSETQ. This CDR3 has 13 amino acids. The CDR3 spells CASSWETGYGYTF. DNA of the CDR3: TGCGCCAGCAGCTGGGAGACAGGATATGGCTACACCTTC.

The V call is TRBV4-1, the J call TRBJ2-6; D gene ambiguous. Trimming took off 1 base at V and 0 bases at J, with 16 bases between the two ends. The germline V gene encodes CDR1 MGHRA and CDR2 YSYEKL. The length of the CDR3 is 19 residues. Here the CDR3 reads CASSQVAVGFGSGANVLTF. The DNA for the CDR3 is TGCGCCAGCAGCCAAGTGGCAGTGGGTTTTGGCTCTGGGGCCAACGTCCTGACTTTC.

V gene TRBV30 combines with J gene TRBJ2-1; 8 bases align to TRBD2. The CDR3 contains 13 residues. The J segment lost 4 bases and the V segment lost 4 bases, leaving 3 bases of the junction unmatched. CDR1 is GTSNPN and CDR2 is SVGIG in the germline V gene (reference sequence). For the CDR3, the DNA is TGTGCCTGGAAGACTAGCGTTTACAATGAGCAGTTCTTC. It translates to CAWKTSVYNEQFF.

A single count supports this clone. The chain has TRBV10-3 and TRBJ2-7, with 14 bases identical to TRBD2. J gave up 1 base and V 6 bases, and 2 bases lay outside the gene matches. This CDR3 is built from 15 residues. Looked up from germline, CDR1 is ENHRY and CDR2 is SYGVKD. The CDR3 nucleotides are TGTGCCATCAGCCGGACTAGCGGGAGGTCCTACGAGCAGTACTTC. Translation gives CAISRTSGRSYEQYF.

The chain couples TRBV2 to TRBJ1-6; possibly TRBD1 for D (6 bases). CDR1 and CDR2 (germline): SNHLY, FYNNEI. CDR3 size: 15 residues. V was pared by 1 base and J by 5 bases, with 9 bases between. CDR3 DNA sequence: TGTGCCAGCAGTGAAGTGGGGGCTGATAATTCACCCCTCCACTTT. The encoded protein is CASSEVGADNSPLHF. Combining the CDR3 with reference TRBV2 and TRBJ1-6 gives the whole variable domain EPEVTQTPSHQVTQMGQEVILRCVPISNHLYFYWYRQILGQKVEFLVSFYNNEISEKSEIFDDQFSVERPDGSNFTLKIRSTKLEDSAMYFCASSEVGADNSPLHFGNGTRLTVT.

V usage is TRBV5-1 and J usage is TRBJ2-7; D unclear. The V gene lost 4 bases and the J gene lost 4 bases, with 21 bases spanning the gap. Germline CDR1 and CDR2: SGHRS and YFSETQ. This CDR3 is built from 16 residues. The CDR3 loop reads CASSPSFRDNRYEQYF. DNA for the CDR3: TGCGCCAGCAGCCCATCCTTCCGCGATAACAGATACGAGCAGTACTTC.

This sequence joins TRBV27 and TRBJ1-6; the D gene is possibly TRBD1 (5 bases). The V gene lost 2 bases and the J gene lost 7 bases, with 9 bases spanning the gap. The germline gives CDR1 MNHEY, CDR2 SMNVEV (reference sequence). CDR3 length: 14 amino acids. The CDR3 DNA follows: TGTGCCAGCAGTTTAGGGACGGAAAATTCACCCCTCCACTTT. It specifies CASSLGTENSPLHF.

This clone counts as medium-sized. The chain is built from TRBV18 and TRBJ2-1, with D maybe TRBD2 (6 bases). Germline V lookup: CDR1 KGHSH, CDR2 LQKENI. CDR3 length: 15 amino acids. V was cut by 0 bases and J by 3 bases, with 9 bases left in between. The CDR3 sequence is CASSPPGGLYNEQFF. The CDR3 nucleotides are TGTGCCAGCTCACCACCGGGGGGACTCTACAATGAGCAGTTCTTC. Complete variable domain (other parts from reference TRBV18 and TRBJ2-1): NAGVMQNPRHLVRRRGQEARLRCSPMKGHSHVYWYRQLPEEGLKFMVYLQKENIIDESGMPKERFSAEFPKEGPSILRIQQVVRGDSAAYFCASSPPGGLYNEQFFGPGTRLTVL.

The chain carries TRBV2 and TRBJ2-3; TRBD2 agrees at 11 bases. The germline V gene has CDR1 SNHLY and CDR2 FYNNEI. The trim removed 6 bases at V and 1 base at J, leaving 9 bases unmatched. This CDR3 has 17 residues. In DNA form, the CDR3 reads TGTGCCAGCAGCCCCCCCCGGGGACTAGCGGGCACAGATACGCAGTATTTT. It specifies CASSPPRGLAGTDTQYF.

The chain recombines TRBV9 with TRBJ2-7; D remains ambiguous. Germline lookup yields CDR1 SGDLS and CDR2 YYNGEE. The CDR3 consists of 15 residues. The germline V and J ends were trimmed by 0 bases and 4 bases, with 14 bases remaining between them. This chain's CDR3 is CASSVGSSPQYEQYF. The DNA of the CDR3 is TGTGCCAGCAGCGTAGGGAGTTCTCCTCAATACGAGCAGTACTTC.

The chain carries TRBV2 and TRBJ2-7; 8 bases are a match to TRBD1. In germline, CDR1 is SNHLY, CDR2 FYNNEI. CDR3 length equals 13 residues. J gave up 4 bases and V 4 bases, and 3 bases lay outside the gene matches. CDR3 residues: CASSVDRVYEQYF. CDR3 in DNA: TGTGCCAGCAGTGTGGACAGGGTTTACGAGCAGTACTTC.

The chain uses TRBV25-1 and TRBJ1-2; no clear D gene. The CDR3 length is 15 residues. The germline CDR1 and CDR2 sequences are MGHDK and SYGVNS. The V end was cut by 3 bases, the J end by 5 bases, with 16 bases between. The CDR3 protein is CASSDPLGIQYGYTF. DNA of the CDR3: TGTGCCAGCAGTGATCCTTTAGGGATACAATATGGCTACACCTTC.

This clone is termed medium-sized (0.01 to 0.1%). This chain uses TRBV9 with TRBJ1-5; D gene unclear. This CDR3 comprises 15 residues. From germline, CDR1 is SGDLS and CDR2 YYNGEE. The V gene lost 2 bases and the J gene lost 3 bases, with 12 bases spanning the gap. The CDR3 DNA reads TGTGCCAGCAGCGTTAACGACGGATACAATCAGCCCCAGCATTTT. Amino acids: CASSVNDGYNQPQHF. The full variable domain, rest sourced from reference TRBV9 and TRBJ1-5, is DSGVTQTPKHLITATGQRVTLRCSPRSGDLSVYWYQQSLDQGLQFLIQYYNGEERAKGNILERFSAQQFPDLHSELNLSSLELGDSALYFCASSVNDGYNQPQHFGDGTRLSIL.

This clone came up a few times. This chain uses TRBV14 with TRBJ2-1; 7 nucleotides match TRBD2. Germline CDR1 reads SGHDN; CDR2 reads FVKESK. Trimming removed 0 bases from V and 7 bases from J; junction bases left unmatched: 9. The length of the CDR3 is 16 residues. CDR3 amino acids: CASSQEWRGGWNEQFF. For the CDR3, the DNA is TGTGCCAGCAGCCAAGAATGGCGGGGAGGGTGGAATGAGCAGTTCTTC.

V and J are TRBV2 and TRBJ1-2; possibly TRBD1 for D (5 bases). Trimming pared 3 bases from V and 4 bases from J, leaving 18 bases between. This CDR3 is built from 16 residues. Germline values: CDR1 SNHLY, CDR2 FYNNEI. The CDR3 sequence is CASSDYGAFRGYGYTF. For the CDR3, the DNA is TGTGCCAGCAGTGACTACGGGGCATTTAGGGGCTATGGCTACACCTTC.

This clone has just one count. The chain carries TRBV6-1 and TRBJ1-4; no definite D call. With 3 bases removed from V and 3 bases from J, the gap between germline ends came to 11 bases. The germline V gene has CDR1 MNHNS and CDR2 SASEGT. The CDR3 contains 15 residues. CDR3: CASSDSRNANEKLFF. CDR3 coding DNA: TGTGCCAGCAGTGATAGTCGGAACGCTAATGAAAAACTGTTTTTT.

This sequence joins TRBV30 and TRBJ1-3; no firm D call. There are 12 residues in the CDR3. V was pared by 0 bases and J by 5 bases, with 5 bases between. The germline V gene has CDR1 GTSNPN and CDR2 SVGIG (reference sequence). The CDR3 reads CAWSVERNTIYF. The CDR3 DNA is TGTGCCTGGAGTGTCGAGAGAAACACCATATATTTT.

This rearrangement joins TRBV5-6 to TRBJ1-2, with a possible D match to TRBD1 (6 bases). Trimming shortened V by 2 bases and J by 2 bases, and 7 bases separated the two germline ends. The CDR3 loop spans 13 amino acids. CDR1 and CDR2 from the germline V gene are SGHDT and YYEEEE. CDR3 nucleotides: TGTGCCAGCAGCTTAGGGACAAACTATGGCTACACCTTC. As protein: CASSLGTNYGYTF.

This chain joins TRBV28 and TRBJ2-7; the match to TRBD2 covers 8 bases. The V gene end was trimmed by 3 bases and the J gene end by 4 bases; junction bases not matched to a gene: 20. This CDR3 is built from 19 residues. CDR1 MDHEN and CDR2 SYDVKM come from the germline V gene. CDR3 region: CASSFPLVSGTPALYEQYF. The CDR3 DNA reads TGTGCCAGCAGTTTCCCCTTGGTTAGCGGGACCCCTGCCTTGTACGAGCAGTACTTC.

This clone was counted a single time. This chain uses TRBV6-1 with TRBJ2-5, with D unresolved. Germline CDR1 is MNHNS and CDR2 is SASEGT. The CDR3 totals 13 residues. The V gene lost 5 bases and the J gene lost 1 base, with 8 bases spanning the gap. The CDR3 coding sequence is TGTGCCAGCAGTCAAACAGTCCAAGAGACCCAGTACTTC. Translating it yields CASSQTVQETQYF.

V is TRBV2 and J is TRBJ2-3, with a possible D match to TRBD1 (8 bases). V dropped 7 bases and J dropped 6 bases, with 14 bases sitting between them. The CDR3 is 13 amino acids. From germline, CDR1 is SNHLY and CDR2 FYNNEI. In DNA, the CDR3 is TGTGCCAGCAAAACAGGGGGGGAGGATACGCAGTATTTT. This gives the protein CASKTGGEDTQYF.

This chain uses TRBV6-1 with TRBJ1-6; TRBD1 matches 8 bases. CDR3 length: 16 amino acids. The germline V gene encodes CDR1 MNHNS and CDR2 SASEGT. Unmatched junction bases numbered 6, after V lost 4 bases and J lost 4 bases. The CDR3 region has the DNA TGTGCCAGCAGTGTGATGGACAGGGATTATAATTCACCCCTCCACTTT. Residues: CASSVMDRDYNSPLHF.

J is TRBJ2-7 and V is TRBV27; the D is unclear. CDR3 size: 13 residues. The germline CDR1 and CDR2 sequences are MNHEY and SMNVEV (reference sequence). V gave up 3 bases and J gave up 2 bases, with 8 bases separating them. CDR3 bases: TGTGCCAGCAGTTTGAACGGGCCCTACGAGCAGTACTTC. Translating it yields CASSLNGPYEQYF.

V is TRBV9 and J is TRBJ1-2, with D unresolved. Trimming shortened V by 0 bases and J by 4 bases, and 10 bases separated the two germline ends. The CDR3 is 14 residues long. CDR1 SGDLS and CDR2 YYNGEE come from the germline V gene. The CDR3 sequence is CASSVEGKPYGYTF. CDR3 coding DNA: TGTGCCAGCAGCGTAGAGGGTAAGCCCTATGGCTACACCTTC.